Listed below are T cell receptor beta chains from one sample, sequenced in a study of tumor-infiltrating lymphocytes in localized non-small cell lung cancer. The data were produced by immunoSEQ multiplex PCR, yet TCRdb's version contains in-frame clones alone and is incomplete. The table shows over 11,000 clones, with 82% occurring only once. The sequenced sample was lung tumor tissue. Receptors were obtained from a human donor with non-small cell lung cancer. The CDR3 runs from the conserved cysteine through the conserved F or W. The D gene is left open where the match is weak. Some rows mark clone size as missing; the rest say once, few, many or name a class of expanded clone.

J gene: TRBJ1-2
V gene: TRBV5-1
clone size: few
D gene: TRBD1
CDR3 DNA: TGCGCCAGCAGCTTGGCGGACAGGCGAACCTTC
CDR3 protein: CASSLADRRTF

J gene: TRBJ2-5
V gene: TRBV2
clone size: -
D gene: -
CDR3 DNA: TGTGCCAGCAGTCTGTCCGAAAACCAAGAGACCCAGTACTTC
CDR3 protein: CASSLSENQETQYF

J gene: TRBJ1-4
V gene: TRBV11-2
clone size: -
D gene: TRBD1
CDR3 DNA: TGTGCCAGCAGCTTAATCGGACAGGGTGAAAAACTGTTTTTT
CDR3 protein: CASSLIGQGEKLFF

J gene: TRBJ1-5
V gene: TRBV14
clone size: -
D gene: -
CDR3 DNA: TGTGCCAGCAGCCAAGATCGCGGACAGCCCCAGCATTTT
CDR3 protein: CASSQDRGQPQHF

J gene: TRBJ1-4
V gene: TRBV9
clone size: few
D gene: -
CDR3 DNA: TGTGCCAGCAGCGTAGAGGGATCAGGGGAAAAACTGTTTTTT
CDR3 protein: CASSVEGSGEKLFF

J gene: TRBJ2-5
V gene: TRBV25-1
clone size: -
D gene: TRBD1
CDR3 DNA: TGTGCCAGCACCCAGACAGGGGGCGCCGGGGAGACCCAGTACTTC
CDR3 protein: CASTQTGGAGETQYF

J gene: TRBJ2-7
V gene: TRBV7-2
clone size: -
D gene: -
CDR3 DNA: TGTGCCAGCAGCTTTACAGGGAATCTCTACGAGCAGTACTTC
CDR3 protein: CASSFTGNLYEQYF

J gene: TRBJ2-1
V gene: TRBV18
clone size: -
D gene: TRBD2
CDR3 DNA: TGTGCCAGCTCACCTCCACTAGCGGGAGACAATGAGCAGTTCTTC
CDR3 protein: CASSPPLAGDNEQFF

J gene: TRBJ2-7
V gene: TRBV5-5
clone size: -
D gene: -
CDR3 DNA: TGTGCCAGCAGCTTGTCCCCCTCTTCCTACGAGCAGTACTTC
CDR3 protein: CASSLSPSSYEQYF

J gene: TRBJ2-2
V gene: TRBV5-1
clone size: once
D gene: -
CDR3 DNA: TGCGCCAGCAGCTGGGGACGGGGGAAGGAGCTGTTTTTT
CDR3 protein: CASSWGRGKELFF

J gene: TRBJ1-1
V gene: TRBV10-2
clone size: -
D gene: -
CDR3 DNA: TGCGCCAGCGTCGGGCGACCCATGAACACTGAAGCTTTCTTT
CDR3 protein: CASVGRPMNTEAFF

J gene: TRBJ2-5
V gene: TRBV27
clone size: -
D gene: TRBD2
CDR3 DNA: TGTGCCAGCAGTTTATCGAACAGAGGACTAGCCTCGGGTCGAGAGACCCAGTACTTC
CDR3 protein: CASSLSNRGLASGRETQYF

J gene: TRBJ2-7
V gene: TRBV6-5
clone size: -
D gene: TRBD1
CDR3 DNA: TGTGCCAGCAGTTGGACAGGGTACGAGCAGTACTTC
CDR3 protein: CASSWTGYEQYF

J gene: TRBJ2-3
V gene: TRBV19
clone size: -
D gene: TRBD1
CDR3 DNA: TGTGCCAGTAGTCCCGTAGGGACAGGGGGCGTCGCAGATACGCAGTATTTT
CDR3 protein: CASSPVGTGGVADTQYF

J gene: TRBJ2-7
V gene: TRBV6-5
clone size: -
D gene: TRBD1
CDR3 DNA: TGTGCCAGCAGTTACTCGAGGGCAGGGGGTCGCTACGAGCAGTACTTC
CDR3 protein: CASSYSRAGGRYEQYF

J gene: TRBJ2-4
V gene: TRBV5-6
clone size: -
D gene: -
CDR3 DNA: TGTGCCAGCAGCTTGGGGACGGGCATTCAGTACTTC
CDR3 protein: CASSLGTGIQYF

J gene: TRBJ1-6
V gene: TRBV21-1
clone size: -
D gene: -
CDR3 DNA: TGTGCCAGCAGCAAAGATTGCGGGACAGGGCACTCCTATAATTCACCCCTCCACTTT
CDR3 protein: CASSKDCGTGHSYNSPLHF

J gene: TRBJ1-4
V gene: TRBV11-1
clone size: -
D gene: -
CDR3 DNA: TGTGCCAGCAGCTTAGGGGGGAGGATTTCAACTAATGAAAAACTGTTTTTT
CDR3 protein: CASSLGGRISTNEKLFF

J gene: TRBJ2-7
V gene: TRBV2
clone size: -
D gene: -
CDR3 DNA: TGTGCCAGCAGTGACCACCAGGGTGGGGACGAGCAGTACTTC
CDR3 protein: CASSDHQGGDEQYF

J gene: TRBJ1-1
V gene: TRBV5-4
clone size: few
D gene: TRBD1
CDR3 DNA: TGTGCCAGCAGCTCGGGACAGTACACTGAAGCTTTCTTT
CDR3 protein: CASSSGQYTEAFF

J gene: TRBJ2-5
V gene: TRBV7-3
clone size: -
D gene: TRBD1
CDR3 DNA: TGTGCCAGCAGCCCCGGGACAGGGTGGCCCCAAGAGACCCAGTACTTC
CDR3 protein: CASSPGTGWPQETQYF

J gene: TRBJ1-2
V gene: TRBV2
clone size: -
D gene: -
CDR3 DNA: TGTGCCAGCAGATCGACGGTCGGGGAGTATGGCTACACCTTC
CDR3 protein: CASRSTVGEYGYTF

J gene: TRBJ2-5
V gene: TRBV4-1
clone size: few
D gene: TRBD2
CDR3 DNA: TGCGCCAGCAGCAGTTCGGGGGGGCATGGGGAGACCCAGTACTTC
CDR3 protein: CASSSSGGHGETQYF

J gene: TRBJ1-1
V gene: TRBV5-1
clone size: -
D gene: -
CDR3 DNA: TGCGCCAGCAGCTTGGCCGCAGGGGACACTGAAGCTTTCTTT
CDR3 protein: CASSLAAGDTEAFF

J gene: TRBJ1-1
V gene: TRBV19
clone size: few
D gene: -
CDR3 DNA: TGTGCCAGTATTGGGGTTATGAACACTGAAGCTTTCTTT
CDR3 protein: CASIGVMNTEAFF

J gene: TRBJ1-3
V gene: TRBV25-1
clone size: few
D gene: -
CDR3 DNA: TGTGCCAGCAGTGAACCGGGCGGAAACACCATATATTTT
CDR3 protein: CASSEPGGNTIYF